Following are 21 T cell receptor beta chains from one sample sequenced in a study of T-cell memory formation after mild COVID-19. MiXCR, applied by TCRdb to the 5' RACE reads, yields one record per CDR3 protein. The sample consists of 190,000 or so distinct CDR3 sequences, around 21% of them appearing once. Sequenced input: PBMCs or a T cell subset sorted from them (not recorded which). These receptors all come from an adult woman who had mild COVID-19 (a few samples of this study predate the infection). Cell type and time point are not known.

This clonotype has just a few counts. The chain couples TRBV30 to TRBJ2-7, with 11 bases identical to TRBD2. Per the germline V gene, CDR1 is GTSNPN and CDR2 is SVGIG (reference sequence). Germline trimming cut 4 bases from V and 0 bases from J; bases unmatched to any gene: 11. This CDR3 contains 17 residues. The CDR3 region has the DNA TGTGCCTGGATTGGGTTTAAAGGGACTAGCGGCTCCTACGAGCAGTACTTC. Protein: CAWIGFKGTSGSYEQYF.

In this sample, this clonotype turned up a few times. The J gene is TRBJ1-5, the V gene TRBV6-5; D remains ambiguous. The V end was cut by 7 bases, the J end by 7 bases, with 11 bases between. The length of the CDR3 is 12 residues. From germline, CDR1 is MNHEY and CDR2 SVGAGI. The CDR3 region is CASTNVGQPQHF. The CDR3 region has the DNA TGTGCCAGCACCAACGTCGGGCAGCCCCAGCATTTT.

This clonotype was detected a few times. The gene calls are TRBV5-6 and TRBJ2-1, with 10 positions matching TRBD2. The ends lost 1 base at V and 4 bases at J; junction bases unmatched: 2. CDR1 is SGHDT, CDR2 YYEEEE, per germline. This CDR3 comprises 15 residues. Here the CDR3 reads CASSLPLAGYNEQFF. CDR3 DNA: TGTGCCAGCAGCTTGCCACTAGCGGGATACAATGAGCAGTTCTTC. Supplemented by reference TRBV5-6 and TRBJ2-1, the full variable domain reads DAGVTQSPTHLIKTRGQQVTLRCSPKSGHDTVSWYQQALGQGPQFIFQYYEEEERQRGNFPDRFSGHQFPNYSSELNVNALLLGDSALYLCASSLPLAGYNEQFFGPGTRLTVL.

V is TRBV7-9 and J is TRBJ2-1; either TRBD1 or TRBD2 may fit D (6 bases each). The V gene lost 5 bases and the J gene lost 3 bases, with 17 bases spanning the gap. The CDR3 totals 16 residues. CDR1 is SEHNR and CDR2 is FQNEAQ in the germline V gene (reference sequence). CDR3 DNA: TGTGCCAGCAGCCCGGCCGCCGGGGGCTTCTACAATGAGCAGTTCTTC. Translation gives CASSPAAGGFYNEQFF. Full variable domain (missing parts from reference TRBV7-9 and TRBJ2-1): DTGVSQNPRHKITKRGQNVTFRCDPISEHNRLYWYRQTLGQGPEFLTYFQNEAQLEKSRLLSDRFSAERPKGSFSTLEIQRTEQGDSAMYLCASSPAAGGFYNEQFFGPGTRLTVL.

The count of this clonotype is one. The chain combines TRBV4-2 with TRBJ2-5, with 8 nucleotides matching TRBD1. V shed 5 bases, J shed 2 bases, and the junction held 7 bases outside the gene matches. CDR3 length equals 15 residues. The V gene's germline CDR1 is LGHNA and CDR2 YNFKEQ. CDR3 protein: CASSGLDRAQETQYF. CDR3 bases: TGTGCCAGCAGCGGCCTGGACAGGGCTCAAGAGACCCAGTACTTC.

The chain is built from TRBV10-3 and TRBJ2-7; TRBD2 is a possible D gene (5 bases). From germline, CDR1 is ENHRY and CDR2 SYGVKD. The CDR3 length is 17 residues. Trimming took 4 bases from V and 2 from J, leaving 21 bases between them. Here the CDR3 reads CAISGILRERVTYEQYF. CDR3 nucleotides: TGTGCCATCAGTGGCATCCTCCGGGAACGGGTGACCTACGAGCAGTACTTC.

This clonotype occurred many times. V is TRBV27 and J is TRBJ2-1; D call uncertain. Trimming shortened V by 5 bases and J by 4 bases, and 3 bases separated the two germline ends. The CDR3 length is 11 residues. CDR1 MNHEY and CDR2 SMNVEV come from the germline V gene (reference sequence). The CDR3 DNA reads as TGTGCCAGCAGTCAGTACAATGAGCAGTTCTTC. The encoded protein is CASSQYNEQFF.

There are a few counts of this clonotype. The chain carries TRBV11-2 and TRBJ2-7; 8 bases agree with TRBD1. V trimming: 5 bases; J trimming: 3 bases; junction bases outside the gene matches: 3. The CDR3 runs to 13 residues. The germline V gene encodes CDR1 SGHAT and CDR2 FQNNGV. CDR3 protein: CASSRQGSYEQYF. The CDR3 DNA sequence: TGTGCCAGCAGCCGACAGGGGAGCTACGAGCAGTACTTC.

This clonotype turned up a few times. The chain has TRBV5-6 and TRBJ2-7; D is uncertain. The CDR3 has 14 residues. The V and J ends lost 0 bases and 0 bases respectively, with 7 bases between them. From germline, CDR1 is SGHDT and CDR2 YYEEEE. The CDR3 region has the DNA TGTGCCAGCAGCTTGGGGGCAGGCTCCTACGAGCAGTACTTC. This gives the protein CASSLGAGSYEQYF.

This clonotype was observed a few times. The chain joins TRBV7-9 to TRBJ2-5; D call uncertain. V was trimmed by 5 bases and J by 3 bases, leaving 10 bases between them. Germline CDR1 reads SEHNR; CDR2 reads FQNEAQ (reference sequence). This CDR3 comprises 13 residues. In DNA, the CDR3 is TGTGCCAGCAGCAGTACAGAAGAAGAGACCCAGTACTTC. Its protein is CASSSTEEETQYF.

This clonotype was seen only a few times. The rearrangement joins TRBV18 to TRBJ2-3; no firm D call. CDR1 is KGHSH and CDR2 is LQKENI in the germline V gene. The CDR3 loop spans 14 amino acids. V was trimmed by 2 bases and J by 1 base, leaving 7 bases between them. In DNA, the CDR3 is TGTGCCAGCTCACCAAGTTCGGGCACAGATACGCAGTATTTT. Its translation is CASSPSSGTDTQYF.

This clonotype was counted between two and nine times. The chain joins TRBV11-2 to TRBJ2-1; 9 bases fit TRBD2. Germline-derived CDR1 and CDR2 are SGHAT and FQNNGV. The CDR3 loop spans 18 amino acids. With V trimmed by 5 bases and J by 2 bases, 13 bases remained unmatched. The CDR3 DNA reads as TGTGCCAGCAGCCTCGATGTAGGAGCGGGGGGTGCCTACAATGAGCAGTTCTTC. Protein product: CASSLDVGAGGAYNEQFF.

This clonotype has a handful of counts. The chain couples TRBV7-2 to TRBJ2-3; 9 bases fit TRBD2. This CDR3 comprises 16 residues. The ends lost 5 bases at V and 3 bases at J; junction bases unmatched: 9. Germline lookup yields CDR1 SGHTA and CDR2 FQGNSA. CDR3 bases: TGTGCCAGCAGCCCTTTGAGCGGGGGGCTTACAGATACGCAGTATTTT. Its protein is CASSPLSGGLTDTQYF.

The chain has TRBV21-1 and TRBJ1-5. TRBV21-1 is a recognized pseudogene. The CDR3 totals 14 residues. The CDR3 sequence is CASSRSLWHQPQHF. In DNA form, the CDR3 reads TGTGCCAGCAGCAGGAGCTTATGGCATCAGCCCCAGCATTTT.

Comments on this clonotype: At one end the junction does not follow the germline gene, possibly because of a read error. This chain joins TRBV7-7 and TRBJ2-1, with TRBD2 matching 8 bases. Germline CDR1 is SSHAT and CDR2 is FNYEAQ (reference sequence). The CDR3 runs to 17 residues. The CDR3 here is CASSLVAAGVGNNEQFF. The CDR3 bases are TGTGCTAGCAGCTTAGTCGCAGCGGGAGTTGGGAACAATGAGCAGTTCTTC.

This clonotype was counted between two and nine times. The chain links TRBV7-9 to TRBJ2-1; the match to TRBD1 covers 9 bases. This CDR3 has 14 amino acids. From germline, CDR1 is SEHNR and CDR2 FQNEAQ (reference sequence). The V and J ends lost 4 bases and 10 bases, in that order; junction bases with no gene match: 8. CDR3 residues: CASSSTGGTEEQFF. CDR3 nucleotide sequence: TGTGCCAGCAGCTCAACAGGGGGCACGGAGGAGCAGTTCTTC. The entire variable domain, with the rest obtained from reference TRBV7-9 and TRBJ2-1, is as follows: DTGVSQNPRHKITKRGQNVTFRCDPISEHNRLYWYRQTLGQGPEFLTYFQNEAQLEKSRLLSDRFSAERPKGSFSTLEIQRTEQGDSAMYLCASSSTGGTEEQFFGPGTRLTVL.

There are a few counts of this clonotype. The chain links TRBV5-1 to TRBJ2-3; no firm D call. Deletions cut 7 bases from V and 0 bases from J, with 6 bases between. CDR3 size: 12 residues. Germline CDR1 reads SGHRS; CDR2 reads YFSETQ. CDR3 DNA sequence: TGCGCCAGCCTCGGGAGCACAGATACGCAGTATTTT. Translated, it gives CASLGSTDTQYF.

The chain uses TRBV9 and TRBJ2-6; 11 bases align to TRBD2. The CDR3 length is 19 residues. The germline V gene has CDR1 SGDLS and CDR2 YYNGEE. V lost 0 bases to trimming and J lost 2 bases; unmatched junction nucleotides: 7. Here the CDR3 reads CASSVESTSGRTGANVLTF. The CDR3, as DNA: TGTGCCAGCAGCGTAGAAAGTACTAGCGGGAGAACTGGGGCCAACGTCCTGACTTTC.

The chain employs TRBV25-1 and TRBJ1-2, with D possibly being TRBD1 (5 bases). The CDR3 loop spans 15 amino acids. The germline V gene has CDR1 MGHDK and CDR2 SYGVNS. Trimming cost V 2 bases and J 0 bases, with 10 bases left between them. The CDR3 DNA reads as TGTGCCAGCAGTGAAAGATCAGGGACTAACTATGGCTACACCTTC. Translation gives CASSERSGTNYGYTF.

This clonotype was found many times. This chain joins TRBV6-2 or TRBV6-3 and TRBJ1-5; D perhaps matches TRBD1 (6 bases). This CDR3 comprises 16 residues. Between the trimmed V and J ends, which lost 6 bases and 0 bases, there was a span of 15 bases. CDR1 MNHEY and CDR2 SVGEGT come from the germline V gene. The CDR3, as DNA: TGTGCCAGCAGCCCCGGGACACCGGATAGCAATCAGCCCCAGCATTTT. This codes for CASSPGTPDSNQPQHF.

This clonotype was counted only a few times. The chain has TRBV12-3 or TRBV12-4 and TRBJ1-1; 7 bases fit TRBD1. The junction had 3 bases not matched to a gene; V was cut back by 5 bases and J by 0 bases. The CDR3 sequence is 14 residues long. The CDR3 sequence is CASSQTGLNTEAFF. The CDR3 region has the DNA TGTGCCAGCAGTCAGACAGGGTTGAACACTGAAGCTTTCTTT.